The rows below give T cell receptor beta chains drawn from one sample of a study of T-cell memory formation after mild COVID-19. A single record per CDR3 protein comes from TCRdb applying MiXCR to the 5' RACE reads. The table lists fewer than 450,000 distinct CDR3 sequences, about 24% of them singletons, with around 8.1% in the top ten. The specimen was PBMCs or a T cell subset sorted from them (not recorded which). The receptors were sampled from an adult woman who had mild COVID-19 (a few samples of this study predate the infection). Cell type and time point are not known. CDR3s include the opening cysteine and the closing phenylalanine or tryptophan. The D gene is left open where the match is weak. Expanded clones get a size class; other rows say once, few or many, or leave the size out.

>NA|NA|TRBV7-2|TRBJ2-5
CASSLGLLQETQYF
TGTGCCAGCAGCCTAGGACTCCTACAAGAGACCCAGTACTTC
>TRBD2|few|TRBV20-1|TRBJ2-3
CSVGGASLDTQYF
TGCAGTGTCGGGGGGGCAAGTTTGGATACGCAGTATTTT
>NA|NA|TRBV20-1|TRBJ2-5
CSARKGYQETQYF
TGCAGTGCTAGAAAGGGGTACCAAGAGACCCAGTACTTC
>NA|many|TRBV7-8|TRBJ1-1
CASSWGRDTEAFF
TGTGCCAGCAGCTGGGGACGGGACACTGAAGCTTTCTTT
>TRBD2|NA|TRBV12-3/TRBV12-4|TRBJ2-3
CASRHLTSGPLNTQYF
TGTGCCAGCAGACACCTAACTAGCGGGCCTTTAAATACGCAGTATTTT
>TRBD2|NA|TRBV5-1|TRBJ2-1
CASSLGRGGLNEQFF
TGCGCCAGCAGCTTGGGGCGGGGGGGCCTCAATGAGCAGTTCTTC
>TRBD1|few|TRBV24-1|TRBJ2-1
CAVSGQGDHNEQFF
TGTGCCGTCTCCGGACAGGGTGACCACAATGAGCAGTTCTTC
>TRBD2|NA|TRBV2|TRBJ2-3
CASSGEREAPGAADTQYF
TGTGCCAGCAGTGGTGAGCGGGAGGCCCCGGGGGCGGCAGATACGCAGTATTTT
>NA|few|TRBV5-1|TRBJ2-7
CASSLTGSDYEQYF
TGCGCCAGCAGCCTCACAGGGTCCGACTACGAGCAGTACTTC
>TRBD2|NA|TRBV7-2|TRBJ2-5
CASSLSTSGSETQYF
TGTGCCAGCAGCTTAAGTACTAGCGGGAGTGAGACCCAGTACTTC
>NA|NA|TRBV29-1|TRBJ1-1
CSVEGRNTEAFF
TGCAGCGTTGAGGGCCGGAACACTGAAGCTTTCTTT
>NA|NA|TRBV5-1|TRBJ1-3
CASSSGGTGNTIYF
TGCGCCAGCAGCTCCGGAGGGACTGGAAACACCATATATTTT
>NA|NA|TRBV29-1|TRBJ2-3
CSVELWQRTDTQYF
TGCAGCGTTGAGTTGTGGCAGCGCACAGATACGCAGTATTTT
>NA|few|TRBV6-4|TRBJ2-3
CASSDSMQGGARGDTQYF
TGTGCCAGCAGTGACTCGATGCAGGGGGGCGCCCGGGGAGATACGCAGTATTTT
>TRBD1|NA|TRBV7-2|TRBJ2-3
CASSRGQRTDTQYF
TGTGCCAGCAGCCGGGGACAGCGCACAGATACGCAGTATTTT
>NA|few|TRBV24-1|TRBJ1-1
CATSVGLEAFF
TGTGCCACCAGCGTGGGTCTAGAAGCTTTCTTT
>TRBD1|NA|TRBV5-6|TRBJ1-1
CASSPWTGGFGENTEAFF
TGTGCCAGCAGTCCGTGGACAGGGGGCTTTGGGGAGAACACTGAAGCTTTCTTT
>NA|few|TRBV20-1|TRBJ2-3
CSARDLRGSTDTQYF
TGCAGTGCTAGAGATTTGCGGGGCAGCACAGATACGCAGTATTTT
>TRBD1|NA|TRBV7-8|TRBJ1-2
CASSPGGPGYGYTF
TGTGCCAGCAGCCCAGGGGGACCCGGCTATGGCTACACCTTC
>TRBD2|few|TRBV12-3/TRBV12-4|TRBJ2-7
CASSSTSAYEQYF
TGTGCCAGCAGTTCGACTAGCGCCTACGAGCAGTACTTC
>TRBD1|NA|TRBV18|TRBJ1-5
CASSTQGAGNQPQHF
TGTGCCAGCTCAACACAGGGGGCGGGCAATCAGCCCCAGCATTTT
>NA|NA|TRBV4-3|TRBJ2-2
CASSQGTHTGELFF
TGCGCCAGCAGCCAAGGGACTCACACCGGGGAGCTGTTTTTT
>TRBD1|few|TRBV7-2|TRBJ2-5
CASSLVRDRGRQTQYF
TGTGCCAGCAGCTTAGTACGGGACAGGGGGCGACAGACCCAGTACTTC
>TRBD1|NA|TRBV12-3/TRBV12-4|TRBJ2-7
CASSLDPTGVHEQYF
TGTGCCAGCAGCCTTGATCCGACAGGGGTTCACGAGCAGTACTTC
>NA|NA|TRBV6-5|TRBJ1-4
CASRKQSGNEKLFF
TGTGCCAGCAGGAAACAGTCGGGGAATGAAAAACTGTTTTTT
>TRBD1|NA|TRBV6-5|TRBJ1-6
CASRQGNTLHF
TGTGCCAGCCGACAGGGGAACACCCTCCACTTT
>NA|few|TRBV25-1|TRBJ1-6
CASRQGNPHSPLHF
TGTGCCAGCAGGCAGGGAAACCCTCATTCACCCCTCCACTTT
>NA|NA|TRBV2|TRBJ2-7
CASSGRGTYEQYF
TGTGCCAGCAGTGGCAGGGGAACCTACGAGCAGTACTTC
>NA|NA|TRBV2|TRBJ2-4
CASSAGRMGLAKNIQYF
TGTGCCAGCAGTGCCGGAAGGATGGGGCTAGCCAAAAACATTCAGTACTTC
>NA|few|TRBV11-1|TRBJ2-3
CASSFALTIATDTQYF
TGTGCCAGCAGCTTCGCCTTGACTATTGCCACAGATACGCAGTATTTT
>NA|few|TRBV7-7|TRBJ2-2
CASSLDTLGGELFF
TGTGCTAGCAGCTTGGATACCTTGGGCGGGGAGCTGTTTTTT
>NA|few|TRBV20-1|TRBJ2-6
CSARVGSGANVLTF
TGCAGTGCTAGAGTTGGCTCTGGGGCCAACGTCCTGACTTTC
>NA|few|TRBV5-1|TRBJ2-1
CASSLEGGAVQFF
TGCGCCAGCAGCTTGGAGGGCGGGGCCGTGCAGTTCTTC
>TRBD1|NA|TRBV24-1|TRBJ2-1
CATSDQPGTDDEQFF
TGTGCCACCAGTGACCAACCCGGGACAGACGATGAGCAGTTCTTC
>TRBD1|NA|TRBV5-1|TRBJ2-2
CASSSPRTGAVGELFF
TGCGCCAGCAGCTCTCCTCGGACAGGGGCGGTCGGGGAGCTGTTTTTT
>NA|once|TRBV20-1|TRBJ1-4
CSAAPGTYNEKLFF
TGCAGTGCCGCGCCCGGGACCTATAATGAAAAACTGTTTTTT
>NA|NA|TRBV4-3|TRBJ2-7
CASSQEVRDTYEQYF
TGCGCCAGCAGCCAAGAGGTCAGGGATACCTACGAGCAGTACTTC
>TRBD1|NA|TRBV6-5|TRBJ1-1
CASSTGTGALNTEAFF
TGTGCCAGCAGCACCGGGACAGGGGCCCTGAACACTGAAGCTTTCTTT
>NA|many|TRBV20-1|TRBJ1-6
CSARVSGYNSPLHF
TGCAGTGCTAGAGTGTCCGGGTATAATTCACCCCTCCACTTT
>NA|few|TRBV18|TRBJ2-4
CASSPPRQAAKNIQYF
TGTGCCAGCTCACCACCACGTCAGGCAGCCAAAAACATTCAGTACTTC
>NA|few|TRBV6-5|TRBJ1-1
CASSYSGGITEAFF
TGTGCCAGCAGTTACTCGGGGGGGATCACTGAAGCTTTCTTT
>TRBD2|few|TRBV7-2|TRBJ2-7
CASSLRHSGSSYEQYF
TGTGCCAGCAGCTTACGGCATAGCGGGTCTTCCTACGAGCAGTACTTC
>NA|NA|TRBV7-3|TRBJ1-1
CASRATGNTEAFF
TGTGCCAGCAGAGCGACAGGGAACACTGAAGCTTTCTTT
>TRBD2|NA|TRBV20-1|TRBJ2-3
CSARTAGGSDTQYF
TGCAGTGCTAGAACGGCGGGAGGGTCAGATACGCAGTATTTT
>TRBD2|NA|TRBV18|TRBJ2-1
CASSPGKTSGTYNEQFF
TGTGCCAGCTCACCTGGGAAGACTAGCGGGACTTACAATGAGCAGTTCTTC
>TRBD2|NA|TRBV5-1|TRBJ2-1
CASSRLAGNPNEQFF
TGCGCCAGCAGTCGACTAGCGGGAAATCCCAATGAGCAGTTCTTC
>TRBD1|few|TRBV5-1|TRBJ2-1
CASSLQGHRGNEQFF
TGCGCCAGCAGCTTACAGGGGCATAGGGGCAATGAGCAGTTCTTC
>NA|NA|TRBV6-5|TRBJ2-1
CASRPGFPLNEQFF
TGTGCCAGCAGACCGGGGTTCCCCCTCAATGAGCAGTTCTTC
>NA|few|TRBV12-3/TRBV12-4|TRBJ2-1
CASSLGQFDEQFF
TGTGCCAGCAGTCTAGGACAGTTCGATGAGCAGTTCTTC